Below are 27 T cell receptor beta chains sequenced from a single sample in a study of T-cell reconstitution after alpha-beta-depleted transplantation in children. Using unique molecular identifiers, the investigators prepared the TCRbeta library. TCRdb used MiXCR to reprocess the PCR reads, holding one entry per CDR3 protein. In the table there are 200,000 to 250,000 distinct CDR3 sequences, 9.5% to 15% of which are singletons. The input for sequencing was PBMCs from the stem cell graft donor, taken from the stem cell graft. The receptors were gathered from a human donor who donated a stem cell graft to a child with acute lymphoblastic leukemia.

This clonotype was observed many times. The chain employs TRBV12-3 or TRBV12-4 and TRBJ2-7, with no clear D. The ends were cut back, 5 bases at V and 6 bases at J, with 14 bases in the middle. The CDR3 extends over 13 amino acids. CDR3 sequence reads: CASSLRASGEQYF. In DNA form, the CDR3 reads TGTGCCAGCAGTCTCCGGGCTAGTGGCGAGCAGTACTTC.

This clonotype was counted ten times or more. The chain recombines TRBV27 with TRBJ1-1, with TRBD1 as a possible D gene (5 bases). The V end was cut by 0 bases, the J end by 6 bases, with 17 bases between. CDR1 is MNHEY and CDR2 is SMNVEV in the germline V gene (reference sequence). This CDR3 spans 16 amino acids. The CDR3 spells CASSLSTWGGTAEAFF. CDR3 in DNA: TGTGCCAGCAGTTTATCGACCTGGGGGGGGACCGCTGAAGCTTTCTTT.

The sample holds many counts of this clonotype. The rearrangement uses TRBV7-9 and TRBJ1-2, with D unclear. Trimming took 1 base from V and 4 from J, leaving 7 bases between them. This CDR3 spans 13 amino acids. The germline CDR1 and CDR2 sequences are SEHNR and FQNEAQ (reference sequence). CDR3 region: CASSLGTPYGYTF. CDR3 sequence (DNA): TGTGCCAGCAGCTTAGGGACTCCCTATGGCTACACCTTC. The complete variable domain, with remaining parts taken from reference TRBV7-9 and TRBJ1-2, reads DTGVSQNPRHKITKRGQNVTFRCDPISEHNRLYWYRQTLGQGPEFLTYFQNEAQLEKSRLLSDRFSAERPKGSFSTLEIQRTEQGDSAMYLCASSLGTPYGYTFGSGTRLTVV.

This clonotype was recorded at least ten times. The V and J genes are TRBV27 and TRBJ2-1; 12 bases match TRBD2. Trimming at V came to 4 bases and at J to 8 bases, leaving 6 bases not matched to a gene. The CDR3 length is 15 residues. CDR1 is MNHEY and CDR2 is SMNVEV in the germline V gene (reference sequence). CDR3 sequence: CASSSATSGSYEQFF. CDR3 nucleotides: TGTGCCAGCAGTTCCGCGACTAGCGGGAGTTATGAGCAGTTCTTC.

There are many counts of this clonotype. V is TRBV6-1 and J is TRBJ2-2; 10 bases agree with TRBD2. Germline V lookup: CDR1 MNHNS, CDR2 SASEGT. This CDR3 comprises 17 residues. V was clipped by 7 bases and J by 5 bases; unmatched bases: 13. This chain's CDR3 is CASIPRKREGRTGELFF. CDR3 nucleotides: TGTGCCAGCATCCCGAGGAAGCGGGAGGGCCGTACCGGGGAGCTGTTTTTT.

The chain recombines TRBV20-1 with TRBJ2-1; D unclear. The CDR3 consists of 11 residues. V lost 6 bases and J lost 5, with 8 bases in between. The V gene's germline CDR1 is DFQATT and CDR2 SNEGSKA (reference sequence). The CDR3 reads CSARLDNEQFF. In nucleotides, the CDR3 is TGCAGTGCGAGACTCGACAATGAGCAGTTCTTC.

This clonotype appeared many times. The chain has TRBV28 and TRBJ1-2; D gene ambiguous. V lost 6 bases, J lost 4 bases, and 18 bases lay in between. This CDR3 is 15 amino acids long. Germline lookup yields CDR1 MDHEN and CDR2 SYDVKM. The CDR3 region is CASSLRRLRGYGYTF. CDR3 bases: TGTGCCAGCAGCCTCAGGCGACTTCGGGGCTATGGCTACACCTTC.

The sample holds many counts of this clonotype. The CDR3 coding sequence is TGCAGTGCCGAGACAGGGGGCTTCAATCAGCCCCAGCATTTT. This codes for CSAETGGFNQPQHF. This sequence joins TRBV20-1 and TRBJ1-5, with 10 nucleotides matching TRBD1. Germline V gives CDR1 DFQATT, CDR2 SNEGSKA (reference sequence). V lost 6 bases to trimming and J lost 3 bases; unmatched junction nucleotides: 5. The CDR3 runs 14 residues.

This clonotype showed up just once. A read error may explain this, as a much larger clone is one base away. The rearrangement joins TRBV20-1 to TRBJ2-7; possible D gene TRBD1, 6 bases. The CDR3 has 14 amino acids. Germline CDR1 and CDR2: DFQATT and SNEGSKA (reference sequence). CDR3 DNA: TGCAGTGTCAGGGGTCTAACAAGCTCCTACGAGCAGCACTTC. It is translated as CSVRGLTSSYEQHF.

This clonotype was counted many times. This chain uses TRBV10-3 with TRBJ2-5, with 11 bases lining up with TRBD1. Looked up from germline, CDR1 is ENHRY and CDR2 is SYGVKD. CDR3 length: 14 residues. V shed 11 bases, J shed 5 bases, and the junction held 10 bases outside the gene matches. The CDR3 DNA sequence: TGTGCCTCAGTTTCGGGACAGGGGGAGGAGACCCAGTACTTC. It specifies CASVSGQGEETQYF.

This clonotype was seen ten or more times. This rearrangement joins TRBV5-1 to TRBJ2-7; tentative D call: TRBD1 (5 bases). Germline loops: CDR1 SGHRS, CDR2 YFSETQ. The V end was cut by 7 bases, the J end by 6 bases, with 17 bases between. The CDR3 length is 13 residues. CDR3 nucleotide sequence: TGCGCCAGCTCCACCAGGGAAACGGGCGAGCAGTACTTC. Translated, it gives CASSTRETGEQYF.

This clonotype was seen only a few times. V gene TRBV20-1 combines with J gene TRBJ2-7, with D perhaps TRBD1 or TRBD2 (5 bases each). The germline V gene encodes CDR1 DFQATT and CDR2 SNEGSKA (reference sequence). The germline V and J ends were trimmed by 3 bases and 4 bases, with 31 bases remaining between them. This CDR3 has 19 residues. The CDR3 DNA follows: TGCAGTGCTAGGGGGGAGCTATTACGAGGTCGGGCCTACTCATACGAGCAGTACTTC. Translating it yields CSARGELLRGRAYSYEQYF.

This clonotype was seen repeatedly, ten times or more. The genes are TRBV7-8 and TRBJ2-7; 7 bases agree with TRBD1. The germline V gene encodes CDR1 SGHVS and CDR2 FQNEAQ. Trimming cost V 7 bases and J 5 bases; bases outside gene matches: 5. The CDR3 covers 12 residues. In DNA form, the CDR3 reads TGTGCCAGCACCCGACAGGGCAACGAGCAGTACTTC. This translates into CASTRQGNEQYF.

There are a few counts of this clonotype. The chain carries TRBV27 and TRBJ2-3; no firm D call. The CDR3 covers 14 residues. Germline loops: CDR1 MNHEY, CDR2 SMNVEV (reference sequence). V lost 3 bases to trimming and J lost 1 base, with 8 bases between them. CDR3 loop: CASSLGRGTDTQYF. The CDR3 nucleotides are TGTGCCAGCAGTTTGGGCCGCGGCACAGATACGCAGTATTTT.

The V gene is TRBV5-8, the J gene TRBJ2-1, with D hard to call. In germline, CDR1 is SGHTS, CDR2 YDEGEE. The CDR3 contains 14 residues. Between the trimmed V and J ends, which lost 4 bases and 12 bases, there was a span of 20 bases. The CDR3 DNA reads TGTGCCAGCAGCCCGGACCATAGGGAAGAAAGGCAGTTCTTC. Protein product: CASSPDHREERQFF.

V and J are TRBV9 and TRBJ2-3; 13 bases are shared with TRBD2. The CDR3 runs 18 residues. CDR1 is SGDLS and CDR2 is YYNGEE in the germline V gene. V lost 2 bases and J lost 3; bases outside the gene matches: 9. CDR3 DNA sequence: TGTGCCAGCAGCGTGACAAAACTAGCGGGGGGGCCAACAGATACGCAGTATTTT. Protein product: CASSVTKLAGGPTDTQYF.

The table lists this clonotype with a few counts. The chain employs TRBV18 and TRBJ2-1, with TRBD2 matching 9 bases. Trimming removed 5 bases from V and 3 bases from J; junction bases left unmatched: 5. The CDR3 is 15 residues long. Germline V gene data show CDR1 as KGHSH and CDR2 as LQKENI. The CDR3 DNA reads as TGTGCCAGCTCATTCTCTAGCGGGATCTACAATGAGCAGTTCTTC. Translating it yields CASSFSSGIYNEQFF.

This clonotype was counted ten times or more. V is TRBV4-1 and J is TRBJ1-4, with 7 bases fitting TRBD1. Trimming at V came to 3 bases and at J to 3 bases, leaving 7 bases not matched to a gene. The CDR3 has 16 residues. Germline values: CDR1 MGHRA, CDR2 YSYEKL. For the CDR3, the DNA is TGCGCCAGCAGCCAGCGACAGGGAAGATCTAATGAAAAACTGTTTTTT. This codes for CASSQRQGRSNEKLFF.

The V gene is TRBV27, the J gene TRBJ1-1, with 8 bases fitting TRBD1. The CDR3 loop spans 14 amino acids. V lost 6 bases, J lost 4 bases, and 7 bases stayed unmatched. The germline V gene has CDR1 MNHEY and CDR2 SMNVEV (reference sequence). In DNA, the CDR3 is TGTGCCAGCAGCCAGGGGGCGGTTAGCACTGAAGCTTTCTTT. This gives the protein CASSQGAVSTEAFF.

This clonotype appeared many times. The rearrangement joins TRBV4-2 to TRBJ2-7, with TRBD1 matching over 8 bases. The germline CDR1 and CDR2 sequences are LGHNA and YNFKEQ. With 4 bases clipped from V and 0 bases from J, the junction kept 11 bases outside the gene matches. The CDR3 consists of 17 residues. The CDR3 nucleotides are TGTGCCAGCAGCCCCCCGCTACGGACAGGGATCTCCTACGAGCAGTACTTC. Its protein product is CASSPPLRTGISYEQYF.

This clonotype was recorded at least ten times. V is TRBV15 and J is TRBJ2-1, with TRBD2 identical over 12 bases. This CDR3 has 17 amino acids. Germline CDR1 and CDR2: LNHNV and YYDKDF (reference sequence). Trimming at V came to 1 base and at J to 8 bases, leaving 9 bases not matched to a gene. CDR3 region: CATSRGDRTSGKDEQFF. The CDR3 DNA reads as TGTGCCACCAGCAGAGGCGACCGGACTAGCGGGAAGGATGAGCAGTTCTTC.

CDR3 sequence reads: CASSVARQGSNSPLHF. In DNA form, the CDR3 reads TGTGCCAGCAGTGTAGCCCGACAGGGGTCTAATTCACCCCTCCACTTT. The chain uses TRBV6-1 and TRBJ1-6, with 8 bases identical to TRBD1. The CDR3 runs 16 residues. CDR1 and CDR2 from the germline V gene are MNHNS and SASEGT. The V gene end was trimmed by 4 bases and the J gene end by 6 bases; junction bases not matched to a gene: 8.

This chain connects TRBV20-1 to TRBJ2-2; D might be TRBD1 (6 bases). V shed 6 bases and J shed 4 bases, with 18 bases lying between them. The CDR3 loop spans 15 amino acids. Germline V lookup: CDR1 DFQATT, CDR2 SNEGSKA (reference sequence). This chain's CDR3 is CSARKDRSITGELFF. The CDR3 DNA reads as TGCAGTGCAAGAAAAGACAGGAGCATCACCGGGGAGCTGTTTTTT.

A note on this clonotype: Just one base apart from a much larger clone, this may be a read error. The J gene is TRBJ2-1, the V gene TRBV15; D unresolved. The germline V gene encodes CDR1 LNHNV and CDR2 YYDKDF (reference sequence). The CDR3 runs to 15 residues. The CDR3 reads CASSISGSANNEQFF. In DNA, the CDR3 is TGTGCCTCCAGCATTTCAGGTTCTGCGAACAATGAGCAGTTCTTC.

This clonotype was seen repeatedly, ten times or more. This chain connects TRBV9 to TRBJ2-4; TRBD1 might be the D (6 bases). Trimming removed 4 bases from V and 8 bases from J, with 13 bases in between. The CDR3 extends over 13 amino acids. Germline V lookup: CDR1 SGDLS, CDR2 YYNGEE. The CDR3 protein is CASSPRPGDIQYF. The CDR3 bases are TGTGCCAGCAGCCCACGCCCAGGGGACATTCAGTACTTC.

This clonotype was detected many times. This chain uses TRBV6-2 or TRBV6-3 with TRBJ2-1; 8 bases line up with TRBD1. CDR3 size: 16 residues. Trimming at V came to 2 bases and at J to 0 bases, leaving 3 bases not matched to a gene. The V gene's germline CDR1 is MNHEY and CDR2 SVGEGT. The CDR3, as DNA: TGTGCCAGCAGTTACACCGGACAGGGCTCCTACAATGAGCAGTTCTTC. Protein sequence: CASSYTGQGSYNEQFF.

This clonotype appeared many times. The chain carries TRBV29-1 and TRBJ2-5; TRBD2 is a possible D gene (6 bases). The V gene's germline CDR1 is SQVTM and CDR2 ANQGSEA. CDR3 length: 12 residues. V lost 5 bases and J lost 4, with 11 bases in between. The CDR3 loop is CSVQSSGETQYF. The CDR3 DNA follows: TGCAGCGTTCAAAGTAGCGGAGAGACCCAGTACTTC.